This TCR beta chain was documented in a study of identical twins. TCRdb reanalysed the 5' RACE reads using MiXCR and keeps one entry per CDR3 protein. The table includes about 890,000 distinct CDR3 sequences, 10% to 15% detected once. The CDR3 length is 13 residues. Germline V gene lookup returns CDR1 KGHSH and CDR2 LQKENI. Trimming left V 8 bases short and J 5 bases short, with 12 bases between. This clonotype was counted ten times or more. The data were also submitted as part of a second study, on yellow fever vaccine responses in identical twins.

The TCR comes from a woman younger than 35 in good health. The chain recombines TRBV18 with TRBJ2-2; D is perhaps TRBD2 (5 bases). Sequencing input: PBMCs. This chain's CDR3 is CASSPPGTGELFF. CDR3 DNA: TGTGCCAGCAGCCCCCCGGGGACCGGGGAGCTGTTTTTT.